This entry is about one T cell receptor beta chain. CDR3 length equals 15 residues. V shed 5 bases and J shed 7 bases, with 18 bases lying between them. CDR1 is MNHEY and CDR2 is SVGEGT in the germline V gene. Per the original data handling: The assay estimated nucleated cells by amplifying reference gene primers. Some clones are missing from TCRdb's copy, which holds only in-frame ones; the method was immunoSEQ multiplex PCR. The V and J calls and clone size come from that table; D and trimming were worked out from the DNA. Of more than 85,000 clones in the sample, roughly 92% are singletons; the top ten hold under 7.5%. The data belong to a study of blood T cell repertoires in COVID-19.

Sample: peripheral blood. The sequence was obtained from a man aged 70 or older with acute or convalescent COVID-19. J is TRBJ1-5 and V is TRBV6-2 or TRBV6-3, with no clear D. In nucleotides, the CDR3 is TGTGCCAGCAGTCCGGGAACTTACCCCCAACAGCCCCAGCATTTT. The encoded protein is CASSPGTYPQQPQHF.